This paragraph covers one T cell receptor beta chain sequence. The record originates from a study of shared clonotypes between healthy human individuals. Turning to the study itself: Two female and three male donors aged 18 to 49 were enrolled.

Germline V gene sequence: CDR1 SGDLS, CDR2 YYNGEE. Trimming removed 4 bases from V and 2 bases from J, with 18 bases in between. The CDR3 runs 16 residues. Profiling relied on immunoSEQ multiplex PCR, and the TCRdb table lists in-frame clones only, not all of them. In the table there are some 1 million clones, about 75% of which are singletons. The clonotype was recovered from a man between 18 and 35 years old in good health. The rearrangement links TRBV9 to TRBJ2-5, with D tentatively TRBD1 or TRBD2 (5 bases each). The sample was memory CD4+ T cells sorted from blood. Subset: CD45RA-negative fraction. The CDR3 reads CASSPDVGVIQETQYF. CDR3 DNA: TGTGCCAGCAGCCCCGATGTGGGGGTTATTCAAGAGACCCAGTACTTC.